This T cell receptor beta chain comes out of a study of T-cell memory formation after mild COVID-19. Study-wide points: Detection of some responders pre-infection suggested pre-existing cross-reactive memory T cells participated.

The CDR3 consists of 15 residues. V lost 3 bases, J lost 3 bases, and 13 bases lay in between. Germline CDR1 reads LNHDA; CDR2 reads SQIVND (reference sequence). This clonotype has a handful of counts. Its antigen is unknown. TCRdb itself ran the 5' RACE reads through MiXCR, one entry per CDR3 protein. Of hundreds of thousands of distinct CDR3 sequences in the sample, about 15% were seen once. This sequence originates from a man between 18 and 35 years old who had mild COVID-19 (a few samples of this study predate the infection). Cell type and time point are not known. Source material: PBMCs or a T cell subset sorted from them (not recorded which). This chain links TRBV19 with TRBJ2-3, with D unresolved. The DNA for the CDR3 is TGTGCCAGTAGTATTCGAGACCTAGGAACAGATACGCAGTATTTT. This sequence encodes CASSIRDLGTDTQYF.